These 5 T cell receptor beta chains were all obtained from the same sample, sequenced in a study of blood T cells in healthy people across ages (dated by TCRdb to the mid-2010s). Libraries came from 5' RACE. TCRdb shows the sequencer as Illumina HiSeq 2500. A second PCR of about 6 to 11 cycles was performed with a sample-barcoded 5' primer and a J-beta primer mix. The public reads were run again by TCRdb, first through fastp at Q25 and then through MiXCR, and only productive beta chains were kept. All rows with the same CDR3 protein become a single entry with the most common DNA and genes. Recorded for this sample are over 450,000 distinct CDR3 sequences; 24% of them occurred a single time. The ten largest make up under 9% of the sample. These same records also appear under a second study, on T cells of mothers and their children.

The sequenced sample consisted of blood. The receptors originated from a boy younger than 18 in good health.

In this sample, this clonotype turned up many times. The chain recombines TRBV3-1 with TRBJ1-1; TRBD1 matches at 7 bases. This CDR3 is 14 amino acids long. CDR1 is LGHDT, CDR2 YNNKEL, per germline (reference sequence). The V and J ends lost 3 bases and 2 bases, in that order; junction bases with no gene match: 3. CDR3 DNA sequence: TGTGCCAGCAGCCAGAGGGACAGAAACACTGAAGCTTTCTTT. Amino acid sequence: CASSQRDRNTEAFF.

This sequence joins TRBV9 and TRBJ2-4; 11 bases fit TRBD2. J was trimmed by 5 bases and V by 0 bases; bases with no gene match: 16. This CDR3 is built from 20 residues. In germline, CDR1 is SGDLS, CDR2 YYNGEE. This CDR3 is CASSVEGGTSGSLEENIQYF. The DNA of the CDR3 is TGTGCCAGCAGCGTAGAGGGGGGTACTAGCGGGAGTTTGGAGGAAAACATTCAGTACTTC.

V gene TRBV20-1 combines with J gene TRBJ2-1; 11 bases fit TRBD1. From germline, CDR1 is DFQATT and CDR2 SNEGSKA (reference sequence). The length of the CDR3 is 15 residues. V shed 8 bases and J 5 bases; nucleotides not matched to a gene: 11. DNA of the CDR3: TGCAGTCCGAGAAAGGACAGGGGGCTTCACAATGAGCAGTTCTTC. Translated: CSPRKDRGLHNEQFF.

In regard to this clonotype: Compared with germline, one end of the junction differs, possibly owing to a read error. The rearrangement links TRBV4-1 to TRBJ2-5; 10 bases are a match to TRBD2. Germline values: CDR1 MGHRA, CDR2 YSYEKL. CDR3 size: 18 residues. The CDR3 DNA reads TGCGCCAGCAGCCAAGAGATTGGGACTAGCGTTCCCCCAGAGACCCAGCACTTC. Protein product: CASSQEIGTSVPPETQHF.

The chain carries TRBV6-5 and TRBJ2-6; D uncertain. Per germline, CDR1 MNHEY and CDR2 SVGAGI. The V and J ends lost 4 bases and 1 base respectively, with 5 bases between them. This CDR3 has 14 amino acids. The CDR3, as DNA: TGTGCCAGCAGTTCGTTATCTGGGGCCAACGTCCTGACTTTC. Its translation is CASSSLSGANVLTF.